This TCR beta chain was captured in a study of CD8 T cells in ankylosing spondylitis (dated by TCRdb to about 2017). Study-wide context: To find TCR variants linked to disease, the study profiled T cell receptor beta repertoires in ankylosing spondylitis patients and healthy donors. The full study cohort comprised about 23 ankylosing spondylitis patients and roughly 110 healthy donors. Peripheral blood was sampled, and synovial fluid was additionally collected from ankylosing spondylitis patients. Results and caveats for the whole study, not just this receptor: Blood from ankylosing spondylitis patients appeared to be characterized by a TCR beta motif made up of seven or eight highly homologous amino acid variants. The disease-linked clones were reported as significantly enriched in matched synovial fluid samples from ankylosing spondylitis patients. Some motif variants were previously reported in synovial fluid and blood of reactive arthritis patients, suggesting common disease-initiation mechanisms. The disease-linked clones showed a CD8+ phenotype and occurred at relatively low frequencies in peripheral blood.

For sequencing, an Illumina HiSeq 2500 was employed. Quantitative 5'-RACE with molecular barcodes was used to prepare TCR beta libraries. The authors' pipeline ran thus. To identify disease-linked TCR variants, a new computational method was used, one built on a probabilistic model of VDJ rearrangement. TCRdb reran the public reads through fastp at Q25 and MiXCR, keeping productive beta chains. Rows with one shared CDR3 protein collapse into an entry with the most common genes and DNA. TCRdb's processing, not the study's, gives the V and J calls here. In all, the sample holds a few hundred thousand distinct CDR3 sequences, and approximately 11% of those were seen once. The ten most abundant clones make up roughly 6.8% of the sample. This clonotype was detected ten times or more. What this receptor recognizes is not known. No base-level quality is on record; no much larger clone is a single base apart.

Including the terminal cysteine and phenylalanine, the CDR3 comprises 11 residues. Solely the CDR3 DNA is kept, with 33 bases framed from the first base. After removal of 2 bases from V and 6 bases from J, the junction retains 1 base not matched to a gene. The germline V gene encodes CDR1 GTSNPN and CDR2 SVGIG (reference sequence). The sequencing sample was made of blood, either unsorted or a sorted T cell fraction (not recorded which). The chain uses TRBV30 and TRBJ2-7; 7 middle bases align to TRBD1. This TCR derives from a male donor with ankylosing spondylitis or in good health (not recorded which). Read as DNA, the sequence is TGTGCCTGGAGTTCAGGGGGCGAGCAGTACTTC. This translates into CAWSSGGEQYF. The full variable domain, with segments outside the CDR3 supplied by the reference TRBV30 and TRBJ2-7 proteins, appears as SQTIHQWPATLVQPVGSPLSLECTVEGTSNPNLYWYRQAAGRGLQLLFYSVGIGQISSEVPQNLSASRPQDRQFILSSKKLLLSDSGFYLCAWSSGGEQYFGPGTRLTVT.